This TCR beta chain was sequenced during a study of early stage breast cancer tumors (dated 2017 in TCRdb). Some background on the complete study: Of the approximately 16 invasive breast tumors, approximately 11 were found to be estrogen receptor-positive, progesterone receptor-positive and HER2-negative. The average read coverage per sample was roughly 10-fold. The samples as a whole yielded approximately 2,800,000 detected templates, corresponding to about a million unique clonotypes. About 65% of the 12 ER+/PR+/HER2- tumors were invasive ductal carcinomas, while the other four were invasive lobular carcinomas. The paper's findings and limits, for the study overall: Repertoires from blood and normal breast were more alike than repertoires from blood and tumor, and in about 90% of the 16 patients, comparing each tissue with blood separated tumor from normal. Chain pairing and functional markers such as CD4, CD8 and FOXP3 were not captured by bulk genomic DNA sequencing of unsorted cells. Compared with adjacent normal breast tissue, tumors had higher clonality and 2 to 3-fold greater T cell density. Enriched TCRB sequences shared across patients were mostly commonly generated sequences, unlikely to play an important role in the tumor microenvironment. Analysis by tumor subtype was prevented by the small cohort size.

The study profiled bulk TCR beta-chain repertoires in matched peripheral blood, tumor and adjacent normal breast tissue taken from approximately 15 patients with early-stage breast cancer. Before surgery, whole blood (about 5-11 mL) was collected into EDTA tubes and processed within 2 hours. Ficoll-Paque centrifugation in SepMate-50 tubes was used to isolate peripheral blood mononuclear cells. PBMCs were cryopreserved in aliquots of about 2 to 4.5 million cells in around 90% FBS with roughly 10% DMSO and kept in liquid nitrogen. The Qiagen AllPrep DNA/RNA Mini kit was used to extract genomic DNA. Details on this clone: Its antigen is unknown. Nothing much larger sits one base from this clone, and base qualities are not available.

The junction carries 12 bases between V and J, which are trimmed by 0 bases and 3 bases respectively. The germline V gene supplies CDR1 SGHRS and CDR2 YFSETQ. Its CDR3 holds 15 amino acids, cysteine through phenylalanine. Just the 45-base CDR3 DNA is kept, in frame starting at base 1. Two independent genomic DNA replicates were amplified for each sample, with around 0.5 ug used for blood and around 1.5 ug for tumor or normal breast. Following the manufacturer's instructions, the ImmunoSeq Intro kit was used to carry out TCRB sequencing on genomic DNA. For absolute quantification, the roughly 32-cycle multiplex PCR included proprietary primers along with spike-in control sequences. An 87-bp fragment spanning the CDR3 and flanking V and J genes was sequenced with single-end 150-bp reads. Seven samples, each with two replicates, were multiplexed per lane of an Illumina MiSeq using version 3.0 chemistry. The authors' pipeline ran thus. The vendor's proprietary pipeline handled the raw data processing, merging both replicates into a single result for each sample. Productive rearrangements sharing the V-gene family, CDR3 amino acid sequence and J-gene segment were defined as clonotypes. Clonality was calculated as 1 minus the normalized Shannon entropy (Pielou evenness) of TCRB abundances. T cell density was estimated as total templates divided by the number of input cells, with the number of input cells inferred from the DNA input amount. Total repertoire diversity and clonality were estimated with Recon using default parameters. Tumor-enriched clonotypes were defined as having over 0.1% abundance in tumor and at least 32-fold higher abundance than in normal breast. The table comes from immuneACCESS by way of TCRdb, which keeps in-frame sequences with V and J called. Part of the clones is missing from these tables; in studies checked, under half for an unresolved V gene and the rest for unknown reasons. D and trimming come from the DNA, and the V and J calls and clone size come from that table. Within this sample are about 63,000 clones, with 60% to 85% of them counted one time only. The ten largest clonotypes hold around 3.7% of the sample.

The source of this sequence is a person aged 25-39 years with breast cancer. Recombination connected TRBV5-1 to TRBJ1-1; TRBD1 could be the D gene, as 6 bases match. The specimen sequenced was blood. The CDR3: CASSLGQVKDTEAFF. The bases read TGCGCCAGCAGCTTGGGACAGGTAAAAGACACTGAAGCTTTCTTT. The full variable domain, with segments outside the CDR3 supplied by the reference TRBV5-1 and TRBJ1-1 proteins, appears as KAGVTQTPRYLIKTRGQQVTLSCSPISGHRSVSWYQQTPGQGLQFLFEYFSETQRNKGNFPGRFSGRQFSNSRSEMNVSTLELGDSALYLCASSLGQVKDTEAFFGQGTRLTVV.